This T cell receptor beta chain is drawn from a study of cytomegalovirus exposure and HLA in healthy donors. The PCR employed 60 Vbeta primers together with 13 Jbeta primers. Only in-frame clones appear in the TCRdb table, and some are missing; sequencing was by immunoSEQ multiplex PCR. This listing includes 150,000 to 200,000 clones. V lost 1 base, J lost 6 bases, and 10 bases lay in between. The germline gives CDR1 SGDLS, CDR2 YYNGEE. CDR3 length: 14 amino acids. Whole-study findings and limits: Earlier findings revealed that most TCR beta V segments proved productive either about 87% or about 30% of the time. The authors later linked a missense DCLRE1C variant to TCR beta V- and J-gene trimming.

Concerning this clone: What it binds is not known.

The sequenced material came from PBMCs. The receptor comes from a boy between 10 and 17 years old in good health and CMV-seronegative. The chain combines TRBV9 with TRBJ1-4; D possibly corresponds to TRBD1 (5 bases). This CDR3 is CASSVLGGDEKLFF. The CDR3 DNA is TGTGCCAGCAGCGTACTCGGGGGGGATGAAAAACTGTTTTTT.